This TCR beta chain stems from a study of cytotoxic CD8 clonotypes in ibrutinib-treated CLL (dated by TCRdb to 2020 to 2022). The study in broad terms: In this cohort, around 14 patients were treatment-naive and fewer than 13 were relapsed/refractory, while fewer than 18 had unmutated IGHV. Partial responses were observed in some 24 patients and complete responses in 2; after a median follow-up of around 64 months, remission was maintained in 15 or so patients and progression was observed in approximately 12. Response samples were taken after a median of 12 months on treatment, ranging from about 6 to 40 months. Samples averaged roughly 280,000 productive templates and some 91,000 productive rearrangements. Longitudinal samples were obtainable from about 30% of the roughly 90 participants in the trial. Cryopreserved peripheral blood mononuclear cells were collected before treatment, at response, and at either disease progression or sustained remission. Every sample from remission and from progressive disease was obtained while the patients were still on ibrutinib.

The time point label corresponds to: 12 to 13 months on ibrutinib. For TCR beta library preparation, roughly 2.2 micrograms of genomic DNA were isolated from cryopreserved PBMCs. Longitudinal blood samples from CLL patients on ibrutinib monotherapy underwent high-throughput TCR beta sequencing. Patients were enrolled in a phase 2 open-label single-center ibrutinib monotherapy trial. On a MiSeq, deep resolution sequencing aimed for a depth between 1 in 1 million and 1 in 200,000 T cells, with each clonotype covered 10x on average. The immunoSEQ hsTCRB Kit was used to generate the TCR beta libraries. The source study handled its data this way. ImmunoSEQ Data Assistant and ImmunoSEQ Analyzer were used for data analysis, and V, D and J genes were assigned according to IMGT definitions. Clonality, which ranges from 0 to 1, was calculated as one minus the normalized Shannon entropy of productive rearrangement frequencies. Only overrepresented clonotypes making up at least 0.05% of each patient's repertoire were included in the public clonotype analysis. More than ten age-matched healthy donor repertoires from immuneACCESS were used as controls for clonality. TCRdb took over this immuneACCESS table, retaining in-frame rearrangements with V and J assigned. Such tables are incomplete; in checked studies, under half of the missing clones stem from an unresolved V gene, and the remainder is unexplained. V and J calls and clone size follow that table, whereas D and trimming were derived from the DNA. The sample yields tens of thousands of clones; approximately 90% were counted once. Jointly, the top ten make up around 3.3% of the sample.

The CDR3 sequence holds 15 residues, the cysteine and phenylalanine included. Only CDR3 DNA is held: 45 bases, read in frame from base 1. As encoded in the germline V gene, CDR1 is SNHLY while CDR2 is FYNNEI. The junction carries 18 bases between V and J, which are trimmed by 7 bases and 5 bases respectively. As for this clone: Its antigen remains undetermined. No base quality information exists; no much larger clone differs at one position.

The full study reports these points: At baseline, clonality was higher than in age-matched healthy donors and showed a strong correlation with circulating CD8+ T-cell counts. Sampling times were not matched between sustained-remission and progressing patients, and lymph node repertoires were not studied. Public clonotypes were found to be uncommon and were observed to contract or remain stable during treatment; the increase in clonality was shown to reflect expansion of private clonotypes at ibrutinib response. Clonality increased at ibrutinib response, stayed stable in sustained remission, and fell back toward baseline at progression.

The receptor was isolated from a human donor with chronic lymphocytic leukemia. Sequences were derived from PBMCs, sampled after 12 months of ibrutinib treatment. Recombination linked TRBV2 to TRBJ1-5, with a tentative D gene TRBD1 over 6 matching bases. The DNA reads TGTGCCAGCAAGGACAGATTAGCAAGGGATCAGCCCCAGCATTTT. Translated, it reads CASKDRLARDQPQHF.